The text below deals with one T cell receptor (beta chain). This specimen belongs to a study of T cell changes during pregnancy in multiple sclerosis. Method: immunoSEQ multiplex PCR; TCRdb's copy keeps in-frame clones and lacks some. The sample contains fewer than 50,000 clones, roughly 92% of which appear only once. Trimming took off 0 bases at V and 6 bases at J, with 6 bases between the two ends. This CDR3 contains 12 residues. Germline CDR1 and CDR2: SGHDT and YYEEEE. The sequencing here drew on CD4+ T cells from peripheral blood mononuclear cells, taken in the second trimester of pregnancy. V and J are TRBV5-6 and TRBJ1-1; D not resolved. The sequence came from a female donor in good health, enrolled as a control in a pregnancy study. The CDR3 nucleotides are TGTGCCAGCAGCTTGGTCCGGGCTGAAGCTTTCTTT. It encodes CASSLVRAEAFF.